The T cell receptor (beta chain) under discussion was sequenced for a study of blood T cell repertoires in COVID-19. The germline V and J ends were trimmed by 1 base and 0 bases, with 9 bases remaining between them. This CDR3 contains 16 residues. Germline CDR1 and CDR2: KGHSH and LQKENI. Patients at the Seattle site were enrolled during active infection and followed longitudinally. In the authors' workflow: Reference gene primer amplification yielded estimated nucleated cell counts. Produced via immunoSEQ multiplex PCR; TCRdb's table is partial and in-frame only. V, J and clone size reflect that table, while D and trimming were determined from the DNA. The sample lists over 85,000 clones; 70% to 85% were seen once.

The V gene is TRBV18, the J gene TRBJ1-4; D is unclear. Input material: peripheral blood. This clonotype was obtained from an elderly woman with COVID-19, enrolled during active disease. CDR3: CASSPRTGTTNEKLFF. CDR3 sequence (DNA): TGTGCCAGCTCACCACGAACCGGGACAACTAATGAAAAACTGTTTTTT.